This T cell receptor beta chain was sequenced during a study of human thymus T cells. Resections obtained during corrective heart surgery supplied the thymus tissue. CDR3 size: 16 residues. The J segment lost 2 bases and the V segment lost 5 bases, leaving 8 bases of the junction unmatched. Germline V gene data show CDR1 as SGHVS and CDR2 as FNYEAQ. TCRdb's copy holds only in-frame clones and misses some; the assay was immunoSEQ multiplex PCR. In the table there are roughly 120,000 clones, around 96% of which are singletons. Sequenced: thymus tissue. The receptor was isolated from a boy under two years old with a congenital heart defect but otherwise immunologically healthy. The chain is built from TRBV7-6 and TRBJ2-5, with 10 positions matching TRBD1. The chain's CDR3 is CASSPRGDRGQETQYF. The DNA for the CDR3 is TGTGCCAGCAGCCCTAGGGGGGACAGGGGACAAGAGACCCAGTACTTC.